Presented here are 3 T cell receptor beta chains from one specimen sequenced in a study of T cell responses to AZD1222 COVID-19 vaccine. Sequenced by immunoSEQ multiplex PCR; TCRdb stores in-frame clones only, minus some. The data show about 160,000 clones, roughly 90% seen once. The specimen was peripheral blood, collected 28 days after the second AZD1222 dose. The receptors stem from an adult who received the AZD1222 COVID-19 vaccine.

The V and J genes are TRBV7-8 and TRBJ1-2; 7 nucleotides match TRBD1. Germline CDR1 reads SGHVS; CDR2 reads FQNEAQ. Trimming cost V 5 bases and J 2 bases; bases outside gene matches: 11. The CDR3 length is 16 residues. The CDR3 region is CASSRGGGDRNYGYTF. In nucleotides, the CDR3 is TGTGCCAGCAGCCGAGGGGGCGGAGATCGGAACTATGGCTACACCTTC.

This chain uses TRBV5-6 with TRBJ1-5; D might be TRBD1 (5 bases). CDR1 and CDR2 (germline): SGHDT, YYEEEE. The CDR3 runs 15 residues. V dropped 4 bases and J dropped 5 bases, with 16 bases sitting between them. The CDR3 DNA reads as TGTGCCAGCAGCAAGAGGGACGGAGCCCATCAGCCCCAGCATTTT. This encodes CASSKRDGAHQPQHF.

The chain couples TRBV12-3 or TRBV12-4 to TRBJ1-5; D remains ambiguous. This CDR3 comprises 13 residues. Trimming removed 0 bases from V and 8 bases from J, with 8 bases in between. CDR3 in DNA: TGTGCCAGCAGTTTAGCGGATTCAAAGCCCCAGCATTTT. Protein: CASSLADSKPQHF.